Presented here are 31 T cell receptor beta chains from one specimen sequenced in a study of identifying expanded T cells in peripheral blood. Only in-frame clones appear in the TCRdb table, and some are missing; sequencing was by immunoSEQ multiplex PCR. The table has approximately 100,000 clones, approximately 88% seen once. The source material was blood. Receptors originate from a person aged 18-70 years in good health.

This clone was counted at least ten times. The chain is built from TRBV27 and TRBJ2-7; D might be TRBD2 (6 bases). The V gene lost 2 bases and the J gene lost 6 bases, with 14 bases spanning the gap. The CDR3 loop spans 14 amino acids. Germline V gives CDR1 MNHEY, CDR2 SMNVEV (reference sequence). CDR3 region: CASSLGGGAFEQYF. The CDR3 coding sequence is TGTGCCAGCAGTTTAGGAGGCGGGGCATTCGAGCAGTACTTC.

This clone appeared a few times. In DNA, the CDR3 is TGTGCCAGCAGCTTGGGGGGGGGACCCTACGAGCAGTACTTC. Translating gives CASSLGGGPYEQYF. This chain uses TRBV11-2 with TRBJ2-7; TRBD2 matches at 7 bases. Per the germline V gene, CDR1 is SGHAT and CDR2 is FQNNGV. The CDR3 extends over 14 amino acids. J lost 2 bases, V lost 3 bases, and 4 bases had no gene match.

The chain employs TRBV5-5 and TRBJ1-5; D possibly corresponds to TRBD1 (5 bases). This CDR3 region has 17 residues. Deletions cut 0 bases from V and 0 bases from J, with 13 bases between. Per germline, CDR1 SGHKS and CDR2 YYEKEE (reference sequence). The CDR3 loop reads CASSLVSGVHSNQPQHF. CDR3 sequence (DNA): TGTGCCAGCAGCTTGGTATCGGGGGTTCATAGCAATCAGCCCCAGCATTTT.

This clone appeared a few times. The J gene is TRBJ2-4, the V gene TRBV27, with unresolved D. Per the germline V gene, CDR1 is MNHEY and CDR2 is SMNVEV (reference sequence). V was cut by 3 bases and J by 8 bases, with 14 bases left in between. This CDR3 region has 14 residues. DNA of the CDR3: TGTGCCAGCAGTTTGACTGGGGTTTCAGACATTCAGTACTTC. Its protein product is CASSLTGVSDIQYF.

V usage is TRBV2 and J usage is TRBJ2-4, with D perhaps TRBD1 (5 bases). The CDR3 extends over 15 amino acids. The germline V gene has CDR1 SNHLY and CDR2 FYNNEI. Trimming shortened V by 1 base and J by 5 bases, and 12 bases separated the two germline ends. The CDR3: CASSEGARAQNIQYF. The CDR3 nucleotides read TGTGCCAGCAGTGAAGGGGCCAGGGCCCAAAACATTCAGTACTTC.

The CDR3 is CASNPRTGRNSPLHF. The CDR3 bases are TGTGCCAGCAACCCACGGACAGGGAGGAATTCACCCCTCCACTTT. V usage is TRBV6-5 and J usage is TRBJ1-6; 8 bases agree with TRBD1. Per the germline V gene, CDR1 is MNHEY and CDR2 is SVGAGI. The CDR3 runs 15 residues. After removal of 7 bases from V and 7 bases from J, the junction contained 9 bases not matched to a gene.

The rearrangement uses TRBV5-1 and TRBJ1-5; unclear D gene. CDR1 is SGHRS, CDR2 YFSETQ, per germline. The ends were cut back, 0 bases at V and 2 bases at J, with 6 bases in the middle. The CDR3 has 14 amino acids. Written as DNA, the CDR3 is TGCGCCAGCAGCTTGGCCGTTGGCAATCAGCCCCAGCATTTT. Translating it yields CASSLAVGNQPQHF.

This chain links TRBV28 with TRBJ1-2; D is possibly TRBD1 (5 bases). Germline lookup yields CDR1 MDHEN and CDR2 SYDVKM. The CDR3 sequence is 18 residues long. Between the trimmed V and J ends, which lost 2 bases and 3 bases, there was a span of 22 bases. CDR3 sequence: CASSLRFRTSGADYGYTF. The CDR3 DNA is TGTGCCAGCAGTTTACGCTTTAGGACTAGCGGGGCCGACTATGGCTACACCTTC.

This chain connects TRBV6-5 to TRBJ2-7, with 7 bases identical to TRBD1. In germline, CDR1 is MNHEY, CDR2 SVGAGI. The CDR3 totals 15 residues. The V segment lost 7 bases and the J segment 4 bases; nucleotides outside the gene matches: 13. The CDR3 region has the DNA TGTGCCAGCATTGTAAAAGGACAGGTGGGGTACGAGCAGTACTTC. Translating it yields CASIVKGQVGYEQYF.

This clone was seen a handful of times. This chain connects TRBV4-1 to TRBJ2-3; TRBD1 matches at 7 bases. The V gene's germline CDR1 is MGHRA and CDR2 YSYEKL. CDR3 size: 17 residues. Unmatched junction bases numbered 11, after V lost 3 bases and J lost 2 bases. CDR3 protein: CASSQIAGTELTDTQYF. The CDR3 DNA reads as TGCGCCAGCAGCCAGATCGCTGGGACAGAACTCACAGATACGCAGTATTTT.

There are a few counts of this clone. This chain joins TRBV7-6 and TRBJ1-5, with D uncertain. The CDR3 totals 16 residues. Trimming shortened V by 0 bases and J by 1 base, and 10 bases separated the two germline ends. From germline, CDR1 is SGHVS and CDR2 FNYEAQ. The CDR3 here is CASSLAGGYSNQPQHF. CDR3 bases: TGTGCCAGCAGCTTAGCGGGAGGTTACAGCAATCAGCCCCAGCATTTT. The variable domain in full, completed from reference TRBV7-6 and TRBJ1-5, reads GAGVSQSPRYKVTKRGQDVALRCDPISGHVSLYWYRQALGQGPEFLTYFNYEAQQDKSGLPNDRFSAERPEGSISTLTIQRTEQRDSAMYRCASSLAGGYSNQPQHFGDGTRLSIL.

The chain carries TRBV6-6 and TRBJ1-4; TRBD1 matches at 9 bases. Trimming cost V 4 bases and J 8 bases; bases outside gene matches: 8. This CDR3 region has 15 residues. From germline, CDR1 is MNHNY and CDR2 SVGAGI (reference sequence). The CDR3 sequence is CASSSPGTGTEKLFF. For the CDR3, the DNA is TGTGCCAGCAGTTCACCCGGGACAGGGACCGAAAAACTGTTTTTT.

The CDR3 is CASSLATGVGMNTEAFF. CDR3 DNA sequence: TGCGCCAGCAGCTTGGCCACAGGGGTCGGCATGAACACTGAAGCTTTCTTT. This chain connects TRBV5-1 to TRBJ1-1; 7 nucleotides line up with TRBD1. CDR3 length equals 17 residues. The junction had 8 bases not matched to a gene; V was cut back by 0 bases and J by 0 bases. The germline CDR1 and CDR2 sequences are SGHRS and YFSETQ.

The chain combines TRBV4-1 with TRBJ1-2; a possible D gene is TRBD1 (5 bases). Trimming took 3 bases from V and 3 from J, leaving 20 bases between them. The CDR3 consists of 17 residues. Per the germline V gene, CDR1 is MGHRA and CDR2 is YSYEKL. The DNA for the CDR3 is TGCGCCAGCAGCCAGCCAACCCGGAGGGGCCGGGACTATGGCTACACCTTC. Its translation: CASSQPTRRGRDYGYTF.

The V call is TRBV19, the J call TRBJ2-1; 9 bases map to TRBD1. The CDR3 sequence is 12 residues long. J gave up 10 bases and V 5 bases, and 3 bases lay outside the gene matches. Germline V lookup: CDR1 LNHDA, CDR2 SQIVND (reference sequence). CDR3 bases: TGTGCCAGTAGTGTTACAGGGGGCGAGCAGTTCTTC. Amino acid sequence: CASSVTGGEQFF.

V and J are TRBV19 and TRBJ2-7, with D hard to call. The CDR3 extends over 15 amino acids. Trimming shortened V by 7 bases and J by 0 bases, and 16 bases separated the two germline ends. Germline lookup yields CDR1 LNHDA and CDR2 SQIVND (reference sequence). This CDR3 reads CASTRSWSSSYEQYF. The DNA of the CDR3 is TGTGCCAGTACTCGAAGTTGGTCTAGCTCCTACGAGCAGTACTTC.

The V gene is TRBV13, the J gene TRBJ2-1, with TRBD1 matching over 9 bases. CDR1 and CDR2 (germline): PRHDT, FYEKMQ (reference sequence). V lost 5 bases, J lost 1 base, and 3 bases stayed unmatched. This CDR3 has 15 residues. Here the CDR3 reads CASSLDRGSYNEQFF. CDR3 DNA sequence: TGTGCCAGCAGCCTGGACAGGGGATCCTACAATGAGCAGTTCTTC.

This chain connects TRBV2 to TRBJ1-2, with D tentatively TRBD1 (5 bases). Trimming cost V 4 bases and J 4 bases, with 13 bases left between them. The germline gives CDR1 SNHLY, CDR2 FYNNEI. The CDR3 covers 14 residues. CDR3 coding DNA: TGTGCCAGCAGTGCGTCAGGGACTACCTATGGCTACACCTTC. The encoded protein is CASSASGTTYGYTF.

The chain combines TRBV7-2 with TRBJ2-3, with 9 bases aligning to TRBD1. The CDR3 runs to 16 residues. Unmatched junction bases numbered 10, after V lost 1 base and J lost 8 bases. Germline CDR1 reads SGHTA; CDR2 reads FQGNSA. The CDR3 sequence is CASSLVPRDRVSTQYF. The DNA of the CDR3 is TGTGCCAGCAGCTTAGTCCCCCGGGACAGGGTTAGTACGCAGTATTTT. Complete variable domain (other parts from reference TRBV7-2 and TRBJ2-3): GAGVSQSPSNKVTEKGKDVELRCDPISGHTALYWYRQSLGQGLEFLIYFQGNSAPDKSGLPSDRFSAERTGGSVSTLTIQRTQQEDSAVYLCASSLVPRDRVSTQYFGPGTRLTVL.

The CDR3 loop reads CASSQGTGREQPQHF. The CDR3 DNA reads as TGCGCCAGCAGCCAAGGCACAGGGCGAGAGCAGCCCCAGCATTTT. This chain joins TRBV4-3 and TRBJ1-5; D is possibly TRBD1 (6 bases). Germline loops: CDR1 LGHNA, CDR2 YSLEER. CDR3 length: 15 residues. V gave up 1 base and J gave up 7 bases, with 14 bases separating them.

The V call is TRBV7-2, the J call TRBJ2-7, with a possible D match to TRBD1 (6 bases). This CDR3 has 15 amino acids. V lost 4 bases, J lost 0 bases, and 13 bases lay in between. The germline V gene has CDR1 SGHTA and CDR2 FQGNSA. Here the CDR3 DNA reads TGTGCCAGCAGCTCTCAGGGGTTGGGCTCCTACGAGCAGTACTTC. It yields the protein CASSSQGLGSYEQYF.

The J gene is TRBJ1-6, the V gene TRBV6-1; possibly TRBD1 for D (6 bases). The germline V and J ends were trimmed by 2 bases and 6 bases, with 14 bases remaining between them. CDR1 MNHNS and CDR2 SASEGT come from the germline V gene. The CDR3 runs to 16 residues. CDR3 in DNA: TGTGCCAGCAGTGAACAGACAGGCTTAGGTAATTCACCCCTCCACTTT. Translation: CASSEQTGLGNSPLHF.

V is TRBV2 and J is TRBJ2-2, with TRBD1 identical over 9 bases. The CDR3 is 15 residues long. Trimming cost V 6 bases and J 6 bases; bases outside gene matches: 8. Germline V gene lookup returns CDR1 SNHLY and CDR2 FYNNEI. The CDR3 spells CASRSPGQGAGELFF. The CDR3 nucleotides are TGTGCCAGCAGATCCCCGGGACAGGGAGCCGGGGAGCTGTTTTTT.

Only one count was recorded for this clone. The chain has TRBV7-9 and TRBJ2-1; 10 positions agree with TRBD1. The length of the CDR3 is 14 residues. Germline-derived CDR1 and CDR2 are SEHNR and FQNEAQ (reference sequence). V was pared by 4 bases and J by 8 bases, with 5 bases of the junction left unmatched. The CDR3 sequence: CASSSRDRGDEQFF. CDR3 in DNA: TGTGCCAGCAGCTCCCGGGACAGGGGTGATGAGCAGTTCTTC.

The chain combines TRBV11-3 with TRBJ2-3; D perhaps matches TRBD2 (7 bases). CDR1 is SGHNT and CDR2 is YENEEA in the germline V gene. The CDR3 covers 15 residues. The V gene lost 7 bases and the J gene lost 6 bases, with 20 bases spanning the gap. CDR3 nucleotides: TGTGCCAGCAAACTCGGGGGGCGGTCAGGGGATACGCAGTATTTT. It translates to CASKLGGRSGDTQYF.

This chain connects TRBV6-1 to TRBJ2-7, with D unclear. Per the germline V gene, CDR1 is MNHNS and CDR2 is SASEGT. This CDR3 is built from 14 residues. V shed 0 bases and J shed 7 bases, with 13 bases lying between them. CDR3 loop: CASSEAAGPGEQYF. In DNA form, the CDR3 reads TGTGCCAGCAGTGAAGCGGCCGGGCCTGGGGAGCAGTACTTC.

V usage is TRBV4-3 and J usage is TRBJ2-1, with a possible D match to TRBD2 (7 bases). The length of the CDR3 is 17 residues. Per germline, CDR1 LGHNA and CDR2 YSLEER. V was trimmed by 1 base and J by 3 bases, leaving 16 bases between them. The CDR3 nucleotides read TGCGCCAGCAGCCAAGTTGGTCGGGGGGCCCACTACAATGAGCAGTTCTTC. This gives the protein CASSQVGRGAHYNEQFF.

This clone was seen once. This sequence joins TRBV5-6 and TRBJ1-1, with D possibly TRBD1 on 5 matching bases. CDR3 length equals 14 residues. Germline CDR1 and CDR2: SGHDT and YYEEEE. V gave up 0 bases and J gave up 0 bases, with 6 bases separating them. The CDR3 nucleotides read TGTGCCAGCAGCTTGGGGGGCCTGAACACTGAAGCTTTCTTT. Its protein is CASSLGGLNTEAFF. Full variable domain (missing parts from reference TRBV5-6 and TRBJ1-1): DAGVTQSPTHLIKTRGQQVTLRCSPKSGHDTVSWYQQALGQGPQFIFQYYEEEERQRGNFPDRFSGHQFPNYSSELNVNALLLGDSALYLCASSLGGLNTEAFFGQGTRLTVV.

The rearrangement links TRBV11-2 to TRBJ2-2, with TRBD1 matching over 7 bases. This CDR3 comprises 15 residues. Germline V gene lookup returns CDR1 SGHAT and CDR2 FQNNGV. The ends lost 5 bases at V and 7 bases at J; junction bases unmatched: 10. The CDR3 coding sequence is TGTGCCAGCAGCCCAAGACAGGGCATAGGCGGGGAGCTGTTTTTT. It translates to CASSPRQGIGGELFF.

V is TRBV30 and J is TRBJ2-1; either TRBD1 or TRBD2 may fit D (6 bases each). V lost 3 bases, J lost 12 bases, and 15 bases lay in between. The CDR3 sequence is 12 residues long. Germline V gene sequence: CDR1 GTSNPN, CDR2 SVGIG (reference sequence). The CDR3 DNA follows: TGTGCCTGGAGCTCGGGGGCCGATGTGCAGTTCTTC. It is translated as CAWSSGADVQFF. Full variable domain (outside the CDR3, taken from reference TRBV30 and TRBJ2-1): SQTIHQWPATLVQPVGSPLSLECTVEGTSNPNLYWYRQAAGRGLQLLFYSVGIGQISSEVPQNLSASRPQDRQFILSSKKLLLSDSGFYLCAWSSGADVQFFGPGTRLTVL.

The V gene is TRBV5-4, the J gene TRBJ1-6; D remains ambiguous. The CDR3 is 14 amino acids. The germline gives CDR1 SGHNT, CDR2 YYREEE (reference sequence). V dropped 4 bases and J dropped 9 bases, with 14 bases sitting between them. The CDR3 DNA sequence: TGTGCCAGCAGCCCACAGTGGGGAGGTTCACCCCTCCACTTT. Its translation is CASSPQWGGSPLHF.